The 19 T cell receptor beta chains listed next were all sequenced from one sample in a study of shared clonotypes between healthy human individuals. Sequencing was performed with immunoSEQ multiplex PCR; in TCRdb, only in-frame clones are kept and a portion is missing. The profile shows approximately 2.3 million clones, 85% to 95% of them singletons. Sequencing was carried out using naive CD4+ T cells from PBMCs. Noted subset: CD45RA+ positively selected. The receptors stem from a man aged 18 to 35 in good health. Some clones in this sample may be carry-over from other donors' samples.

The chain uses TRBV4-2 and TRBJ2-1, with D perhaps matching TRBD2 (5 bases). The germline V gene has CDR1 LGHNA and CDR2 YNFKEQ. CDR3 length equals 12 residues. V lost 1 base to trimming and J lost 8 bases, with 6 bases between them. Written as DNA, the CDR3 is TGTGCCAGCAGCCAAGGAGGGTATGAGCAGTTCTTC. Its protein is CASSQGGYEQFF.

The rearrangement joins TRBV7-2 to TRBJ2-7; TRBD2 matches at 12 bases. The CDR3 has 17 amino acids. Germline CDR1 is SGHTA and CDR2 is FQGNSA. J lost 3 bases, V lost 3 bases, and 9 bases had no gene match. The CDR3 protein is CASSFSTGTSGYYEQYF. The CDR3 DNA sequence: TGTGCCAGCAGCTTCTCCACCGGGACTAGCGGGTACTACGAGCAGTACTTC.

The DNA for the CDR3 is TGTGCCAGCACCCCGGACAGGGATCACTATGGCTACACCTTC. Translating it yields CASTPDRDHYGYTF. The chain has TRBV6-5 and TRBJ1-2, with TRBD1 matching 8 bases. Germline V gene data show CDR1 as MNHEY and CDR2 as SVGAGI. Germline trimming cut 7 bases from V and 3 bases from J; bases unmatched to any gene: 7. This CDR3 has 14 residues.

CDR3 coding DNA: TGTGCCAGCAGCCAAGCCTACGAGCAGTACTTC. Its translation is CASSQAYEQYF. The chain carries TRBV11-2 and TRBJ2-7; no firm D call. Trimming removed 5 bases at V and 2 bases at J, with 4 bases between. CDR1 and CDR2 (germline): SGHAT, FQNNGV. The CDR3 contains 11 residues.

The genes are TRBV7-3 and TRBJ1-1; D call uncertain. The CDR3 has 14 residues. V was shortened by 2 bases and J by 4 bases, with 11 bases between the two germline ends. Germline lookup yields CDR1 SGHTA and CDR2 FQGTGA. For the CDR3, the DNA is TGTGCCAGCAGCTTACTTGGTATGGGCACTGAAGCTTTCTTT. Translated, it gives CASSLLGMGTEAFF.

The rearrangement joins TRBV5-1 to TRBJ1-3; D is ambiguous. The CDR3 is 15 amino acids. Germline V gene lookup returns CDR1 SGHRS and CDR2 YFSETQ. Trimming took off 0 bases at V and 0 bases at J, with 7 bases between the two ends. The CDR3 sequence is CASSLVGNSGNTIYF. CDR3 DNA sequence: TGCGCCAGCAGCTTGGTGGGGAACTCTGGAAACACCATATATTTT.

The genes are TRBV4-3 and TRBJ2-2, with no clear D. V was clipped by 4 bases and J by 1 base, with 13 bases between them. CDR1 and CDR2 from the germline V gene are LGHNA and YSLEER. This CDR3 is 16 amino acids long. CDR3 nucleotide sequence: TGCGCCAGCAGCCGGCGTTCCGCGGAGAACACCGGGGAGCTGTTTTTT. Translating it yields CASSRRSAENTGELFF.

V gene TRBV29-1 combines with J gene TRBJ1-1, with 9 bases aligning to TRBD1. The germline gives CDR1 SQVTM, CDR2 ANQGSEA. Trimming cost V 7 bases and J 8 bases; bases outside gene matches: 5. The CDR3 contains 11 residues. The CDR3 spells CSADRGGEAFF. In DNA form, the CDR3 reads TGCAGCGCAGACAGGGGGGGGGAAGCTTTCTTT. Drawing the rest from reference TRBV29-1 and TRBJ1-1, the complete variable domain is SAVISQKPSRDICQRGTSLTIQCQVDSQVTMMFWYRQQPGQSLTLIATANQGSEATYESGFVIDKFPISRPNLTFSTLTVSNMSPEDSSIYLCSADRGGEAFFGQGTRLTVV.

Turning to this clone: The same CDR3 arises from other DNA sequences in this sample as well. The chain recombines TRBV5-1 with TRBJ1-1, with D possibly TRBD1 on 6 matching bases. Germline V gene data show CDR1 as SGHRS and CDR2 as YFSETQ. The CDR3 sequence is 14 residues long. Trimming took off 4 bases at V and 2 bases at J, with 12 bases between the two ends. The CDR3 DNA is TGCGCCAGCAGCCCGGACAGACAAAACACTGAAGCTTTCTTT. Translation: CASSPDRQNTEAFF.

The CDR3: CASSLGGNTYNEQFF. CDR3 bases: TGTGCCAGCAGTTTAGGAGGGAATACCTACAATGAGCAGTTCTTC. The chain has TRBV27 and TRBJ2-1, with TRBD2 as a possible D gene (6 bases). Trimming removed 2 bases from V and 2 bases from J, with 10 bases in between. The CDR3 runs to 15 residues. Germline CDR1 is MNHEY and CDR2 is SMNVEV (reference sequence).

V and J are TRBV27 and TRBJ1-2; 8 nucleotides line up with TRBD1. Germline V gene sequence: CDR1 MNHEY, CDR2 SMNVEV (reference sequence). The CDR3 runs to 15 residues. V lost 1 base, J lost 3 bases, and 4 bases stayed unmatched. The CDR3 DNA sequence: TGTGCCAGCAGTTTATTCTCAGGGGGCCACTATGGCTACACCTTC. The encoded protein is CASSLFSGGHYGYTF.

The chain links TRBV28 to TRBJ2-7; TRBD2 agrees at 7 bases. The CDR3 spans 17 residues. Trimming cost V 4 bases and J 5 bases; bases outside gene matches: 17. Germline CDR1 MDHEN, CDR2 SYDVKM. Here the CDR3 DNA reads TGTGCCAGCAGTTCCTATACGAAGCGGGGACTTACAAACGAGCAGTACTTC. The encoded protein is CASSSYTKRGLTNEQYF.

The chain has TRBV18 and TRBJ1-1; no reliable D call. V was cut by 5 bases and J by 6 bases, with 10 bases left in between. Germline-derived CDR1 and CDR2 are KGHSH and LQKENI. This CDR3 is 12 amino acids long. The CDR3 DNA reads TGTGCCAGCTCAGTGGGGATCCCTGAAGCTTTCTTT. It codes for CASSVGIPEAFF.

The chain joins TRBV28 to TRBJ1-2, with TRBD1 matching 7 bases. Trimming cost V 10 bases and J 4 bases; bases outside gene matches: 9. The CDR3 sequence is 13 residues long. Germline V gene data show CDR1 as MDHEN and CDR2 as SYDVKM. CDR3: CATTERGLYGYTF. The CDR3 DNA sequence: TGTGCCACCACTGAAAGGGGGCTCTATGGCTACACCTTC.

In DNA form, the CDR3 reads TGTGCCAGCAGCCTTCAGGGGAGGGGATCCGGCTACACCTTC. The encoded protein is CASSLQGRGSGYTF. The chain carries TRBV7-9 and TRBJ1-2; D may be TRBD1 (6 bases). Per germline, CDR1 SEHNR and CDR2 FQNEAQ (reference sequence). The CDR3 loop spans 14 amino acids. V was cut by 5 bases and J by 8 bases, with 18 bases left in between.

J is TRBJ2-7 and V is TRBV7-9, with TRBD2 identical over 9 bases. The CDR3 totals 16 residues. The V gene end was trimmed by 3 bases and the J gene end by 6 bases; junction bases not matched to a gene: 12. Germline V lookup: CDR1 SEHNR, CDR2 FQNEAQ (reference sequence). Written as DNA, the CDR3 is TGTGCCAGCAGCTTCGGGGGCGGGAGGGCCCCACGCGAGCAGTACTTC. As protein: CASSFGGGRAPREQYF.

The chain is built from TRBV19 and TRBJ1-5; D may be TRBD1 (5 bases). The V gene's germline CDR1 is LNHDA and CDR2 SQIVND (reference sequence). V lost 5 bases and J lost 0, with 14 bases in between. The length of the CDR3 is 16 residues. The CDR3 region has the DNA TGTGCCAGTAGTTCTACATGGGACTTTAGCAATCAGCCCCAGCATTTT. It encodes CASSSTWDFSNQPQHF.

The chain joins TRBV27 to TRBJ2-7; 7 bases line up with TRBD1. The CDR3 has 16 amino acids. Germline CDR1 MNHEY, CDR2 SMNVEV (reference sequence). J gave up 0 bases and V 3 bases, and 8 bases lay outside the gene matches. The CDR3 reads CASSLVRTGPSYEQYF. CDR3 coding DNA: TGTGCCAGCAGTTTGGTAAGGACAGGACCCTCCTACGAGCAGTACTTC.

This chain joins TRBV9 and TRBJ2-3; a possible D gene is TRBD2 (6 bases). CDR3 length equals 15 residues. V shed 2 bases and J shed 2 bases, with 12 bases lying between them. Germline values: CDR1 SGDLS, CDR2 YYNGEE. The CDR3 region has the DNA TGTGCCAGCAGCGTTTGGGCGGGAAACACAGATACGCAGTATTTT. This codes for CASSVWAGNTDTQYF.